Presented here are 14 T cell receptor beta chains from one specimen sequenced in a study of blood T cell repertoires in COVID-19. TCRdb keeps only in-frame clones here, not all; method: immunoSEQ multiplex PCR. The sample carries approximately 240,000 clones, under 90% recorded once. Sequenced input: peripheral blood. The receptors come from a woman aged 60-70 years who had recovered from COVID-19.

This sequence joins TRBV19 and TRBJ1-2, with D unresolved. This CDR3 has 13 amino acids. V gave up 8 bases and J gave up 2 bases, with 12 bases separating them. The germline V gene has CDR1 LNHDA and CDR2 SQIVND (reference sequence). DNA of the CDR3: TGTGCCAGTGGCCCCGGGGAGAACTATGGCTACACCTTC. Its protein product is CASGPGENYGYTF.

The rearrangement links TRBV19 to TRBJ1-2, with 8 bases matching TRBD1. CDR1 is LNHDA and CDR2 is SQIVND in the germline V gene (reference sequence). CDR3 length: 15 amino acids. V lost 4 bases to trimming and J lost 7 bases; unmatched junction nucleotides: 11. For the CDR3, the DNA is TGTGCCAGTAGTACCCAGATGACAGGGGCGGCTGGCTACACCTTC. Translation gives CASSTQMTGAAGYTF. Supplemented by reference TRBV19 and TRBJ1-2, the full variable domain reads DGGITQSPKYLFRKEGQNVTLSCEQNLNHDAMYWYRQDPGQGLRLIYYSQIVNDFQKGDIAEGYSVSREKKESFPLTVTSAQKNPTAFYLCASSTQMTGAAGYTFGSGTRLTVV.

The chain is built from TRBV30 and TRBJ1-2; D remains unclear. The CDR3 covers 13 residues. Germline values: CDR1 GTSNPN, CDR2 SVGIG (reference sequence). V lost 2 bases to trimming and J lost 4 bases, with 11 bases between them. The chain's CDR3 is CAWSRELLYGYTF. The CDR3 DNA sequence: TGTGCCTGGAGTAGGGAGCTCCTCTATGGCTACACCTTC.

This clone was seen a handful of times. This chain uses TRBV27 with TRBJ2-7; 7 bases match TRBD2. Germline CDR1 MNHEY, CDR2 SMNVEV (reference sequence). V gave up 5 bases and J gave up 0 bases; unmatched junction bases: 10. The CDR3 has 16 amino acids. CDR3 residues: CASSSGPQRGSYEQYF. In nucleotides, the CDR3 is TGTGCCAGCAGTAGCGGCCCCCAGCGGGGCTCCTACGAGCAGTACTTC.

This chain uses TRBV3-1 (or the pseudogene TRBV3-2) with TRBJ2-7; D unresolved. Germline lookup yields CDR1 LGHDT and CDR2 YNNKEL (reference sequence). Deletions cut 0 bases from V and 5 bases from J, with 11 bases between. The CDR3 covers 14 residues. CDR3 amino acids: CASSQDLRSHEQYF. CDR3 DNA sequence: TGTGCCAGCAGCCAAGATCTCAGGTCCCACGAGCAGTACTTC.

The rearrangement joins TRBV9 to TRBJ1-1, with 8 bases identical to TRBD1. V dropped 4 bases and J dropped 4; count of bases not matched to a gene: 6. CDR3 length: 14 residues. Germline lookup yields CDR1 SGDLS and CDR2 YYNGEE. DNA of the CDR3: TGTGCCAGCAGCAGAACAGGGGGTATCACTGAAGCTTTCTTT. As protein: CASSRTGGITEAFF.

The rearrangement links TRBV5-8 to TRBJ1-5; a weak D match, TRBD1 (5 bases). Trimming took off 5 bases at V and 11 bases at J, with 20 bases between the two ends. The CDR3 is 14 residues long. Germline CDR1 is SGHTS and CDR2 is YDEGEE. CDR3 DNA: TGTGCCAGCAGATGGATCGGGGGACCCACGACCCAGCATTTT. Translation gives CASRWIGGPTTQHF.

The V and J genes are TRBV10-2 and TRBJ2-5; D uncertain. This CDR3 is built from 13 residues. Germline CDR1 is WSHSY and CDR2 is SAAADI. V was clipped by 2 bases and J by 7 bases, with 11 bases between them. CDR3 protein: CASSEGALGTQYF. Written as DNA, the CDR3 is TGCGCCAGCAGTGAGGGAGCCTTGGGGACCCAGTACTTC.

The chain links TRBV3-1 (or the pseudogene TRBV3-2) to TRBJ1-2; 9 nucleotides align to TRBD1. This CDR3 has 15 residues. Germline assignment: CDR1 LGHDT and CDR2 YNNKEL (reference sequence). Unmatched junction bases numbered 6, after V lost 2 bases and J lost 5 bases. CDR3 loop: CASSQRGTGFYGYTF. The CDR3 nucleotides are TGTGCCAGCAGCCAACGCGGGACAGGGTTTTATGGCTACACCTTC.

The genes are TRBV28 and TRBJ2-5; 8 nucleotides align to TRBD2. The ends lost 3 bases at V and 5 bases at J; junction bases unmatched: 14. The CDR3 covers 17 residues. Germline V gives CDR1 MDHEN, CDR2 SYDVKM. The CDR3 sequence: CASSLISPGGAGETQYF. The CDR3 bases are TGTGCCAGCAGTTTGATAAGCCCGGGGGGGGCCGGCGAGACCCAGTACTTC. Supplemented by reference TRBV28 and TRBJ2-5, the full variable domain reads DVKVTQSSRYLVKRTGEKVFLECVQDMDHENMFWYRQDPGLGLRLIYFSYDVKMKEKGDIPEGYSVSREKKERFSLILESASTNQTSMYLCASSLISPGGAGETQYFGPGTRLLVL.

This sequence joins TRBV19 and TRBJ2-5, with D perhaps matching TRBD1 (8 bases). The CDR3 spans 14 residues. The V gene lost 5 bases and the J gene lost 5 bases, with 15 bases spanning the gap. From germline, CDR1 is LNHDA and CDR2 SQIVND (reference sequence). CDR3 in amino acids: CASSQGQGGETQYF. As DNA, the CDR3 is TGTGCCAGTAGTCAAGGACAGGGAGGGGAGACCCAGTACTTC.

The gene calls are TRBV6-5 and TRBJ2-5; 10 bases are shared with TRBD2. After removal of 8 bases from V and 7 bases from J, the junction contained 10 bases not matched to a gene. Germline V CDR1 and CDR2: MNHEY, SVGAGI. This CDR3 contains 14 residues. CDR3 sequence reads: CASGLRTSGATQYF. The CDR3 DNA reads TGTGCCAGCGGCCTCAGGACTAGCGGTGCGACCCAGTACTTC.

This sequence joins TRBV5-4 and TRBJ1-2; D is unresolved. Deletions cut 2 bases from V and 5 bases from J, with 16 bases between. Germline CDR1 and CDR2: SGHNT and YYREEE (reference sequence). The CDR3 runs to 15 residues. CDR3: CASSLSSGGNYGYTF. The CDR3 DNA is TGTGCCAGCAGCTTATCGTCGGGAGGGAATTATGGCTACACCTTC. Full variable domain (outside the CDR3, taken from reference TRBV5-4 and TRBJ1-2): ETGVTQSPTHLIKTRGQQVTLRCSSQSGHNTVSWYQQALGQGPQFIFQYYREEENGRGNFPPRFSGLQFPNYSSELNVNALELDDSALYLCASSLSSGGNYGYTFGSGTRLTVV.

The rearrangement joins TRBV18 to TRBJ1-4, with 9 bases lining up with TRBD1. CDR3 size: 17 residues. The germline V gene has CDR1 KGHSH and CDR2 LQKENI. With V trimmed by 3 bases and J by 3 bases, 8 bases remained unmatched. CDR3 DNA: TGTGCCAGCTCACCCCCGGGACAGGGTTCGGCTAATGAAAAACTGTTTTTT. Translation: CASSPPGQGSANEKLFF.